The 8 T cell receptor beta chains below all came from one sample that was sequenced in a study of regulatory T cells in long-lasting Graves disease. TCR beta libraries were built with iRepertoire HTBI primers and Arm-PCR of CDR3 regions. MiXCR, run by TCRdb on the multiplex PCR reads, gives a single entry per CDR3 protein. The sample has some 450,000 distinct CDR3 sequences, around 15% seen once. Indicated time point: newly diagnosed GD, antithyroid drugs for less than 3 months. The authors made the TCR library using RNA they extracted from PBMCs. These data also featured in a second study, about T cells in Graves' hyperthyroidism and ophthalmopathy.

The specimen comprised peripheral blood mononuclear cells (PBMCs), sampled at new diagnosis, from a patient treated with antithyroid drugs. All receptors derive from a woman aged 25-40 years with Graves disease.

The rearrangement uses TRBV5-1 and TRBJ2-5, with D perhaps given as TRBD1 or TRBD2 (7 bases each). The CDR3 loop spans 15 amino acids. Germline V gene lookup returns CDR1 SGHRS and CDR2 YFSETQ. V shed 0 bases and J shed 5 bases, with 14 bases lying between them. CDR3 region: CASSLEGGGSETQYF. The CDR3 DNA follows: TGCGCCAGCAGCTTGGAAGGGGGCGGGAGTGAGACCCAGTACTTC.

This clonotype showed up many times. V gene TRBV20-1 combines with J gene TRBJ2-1, with 8 positions matching TRBD2. The V and J ends lost 2 bases and 7 bases, in that order; junction bases with no gene match: 19. The CDR3 totals 18 residues. Germline-derived CDR1 and CDR2 are DFQATT and SNEGSKA (reference sequence). The CDR3 bases are TGCAGTGCTAGAATCCTGAATGGACTAGGCGGGAGGTATAATGAGCAGTTCTTC. This translates into CSARILNGLGGRYNEQFF.

Many counts were recorded for this clonotype. This rearrangement joins TRBV7-8 to TRBJ2-1; 8 bases align to TRBD1. V was clipped by 10 bases and J by 1 base; unmatched bases: 3. The CDR3 has 13 amino acids. CDR1 is SGHVS and CDR2 is FQNEAQ in the germline V gene. The CDR3 DNA sequence: TGTGCCACCGGGACAGGATCCTACAATGAGCAGTTCTTC. Translated: CATGTGSYNEQFF.

This clonotype was counted many times. The CDR3 nucleotides are TGTGCCAGCAGACTAGCGGGTAATGTCAATGAGCAGTTCTTC. Amino acid sequence: CASRLAGNVNEQFF. V usage is TRBV2 and J usage is TRBJ2-1; 9 bases align to TRBD2. The CDR3 length is 14 residues. The germline V gene encodes CDR1 SNHLY and CDR2 FYNNEI. Losses at the gene ends were 6 bases for V and 6 bases for J; bases not matched to a gene: 6.

Of note for this clonotype: This probably arose from a read error, given a far larger clone one base away. The chain uses TRBV27 and TRBJ2-1, with 8 bases aligning to TRBD1. The ends lost 4 bases at V and 4 bases at J; junction bases unmatched: 3. Germline V gene sequence: CDR1 MNHEY, CDR2 SMNVEV (reference sequence). The CDR3 runs 14 residues. CDR3 in amino acids: CASSSDRVYNEQFF. In nucleotides, the CDR3 is TGTGCCAGCAGTTCGGACAGGGTGTACAATGAGCAGTTCTTC.

A few counts support this clonotype. The rearrangement uses TRBV4-1 and TRBJ1-1; TRBD1 aligns across 7 bases. Losses at the gene ends were 0 bases for V and 11 bases for J; bases not matched to a gene: 9. This CDR3 is 14 amino acids long. CDR1 is MGHRA, CDR2 YSYEKL, per germline. The CDR3 region is CASSQEPEGAMAFF. The CDR3 nucleotides are TGCGCCAGCAGCCAAGAACCCGAGGGGGCAATGGCTTTCTTT.

This clonotype has a count of ten or more. The CDR3 DNA is TGTGCCAGCAGTGGGGGACAGGGACTAGCGGGGGGCTCCTACGAGCAGTACTTC. The encoded protein is CASSGGQGLAGGSYEQYF. The chain joins TRBV28 to TRBJ2-7, with 15 bases identical to TRBD2. The CDR3 has 18 residues. Germline V gene data show CDR1 as MDHEN and CDR2 as SYDVKM. Trimming at V came to 5 bases and at J to 0 bases, leaving 8 bases not matched to a gene.

This clonotype has only a few counts. The chain employs TRBV28 and TRBJ1-1; D remains ambiguous. In germline, CDR1 is MDHEN, CDR2 SYDVKM. The CDR3 covers 13 residues. Trimming removed 7 bases at V and 3 bases at J, with 12 bases between. The CDR3 sequence: CASISVPDTEAFF. The CDR3 DNA reads TGTGCCAGCATTTCGGTACCGGACACTGAAGCTTTCTTT. The variable domain in full, completed from reference TRBV28 and TRBJ1-1, reads DVKVTQSSRYLVKRTGEKVFLECVQDMDHENMFWYRQDPGLGLRLIYFSYDVKMKEKGDIPEGYSVSREKKERFSLILESASTNQTSMYLCASISVPDTEAFFGQGTRLTVV.